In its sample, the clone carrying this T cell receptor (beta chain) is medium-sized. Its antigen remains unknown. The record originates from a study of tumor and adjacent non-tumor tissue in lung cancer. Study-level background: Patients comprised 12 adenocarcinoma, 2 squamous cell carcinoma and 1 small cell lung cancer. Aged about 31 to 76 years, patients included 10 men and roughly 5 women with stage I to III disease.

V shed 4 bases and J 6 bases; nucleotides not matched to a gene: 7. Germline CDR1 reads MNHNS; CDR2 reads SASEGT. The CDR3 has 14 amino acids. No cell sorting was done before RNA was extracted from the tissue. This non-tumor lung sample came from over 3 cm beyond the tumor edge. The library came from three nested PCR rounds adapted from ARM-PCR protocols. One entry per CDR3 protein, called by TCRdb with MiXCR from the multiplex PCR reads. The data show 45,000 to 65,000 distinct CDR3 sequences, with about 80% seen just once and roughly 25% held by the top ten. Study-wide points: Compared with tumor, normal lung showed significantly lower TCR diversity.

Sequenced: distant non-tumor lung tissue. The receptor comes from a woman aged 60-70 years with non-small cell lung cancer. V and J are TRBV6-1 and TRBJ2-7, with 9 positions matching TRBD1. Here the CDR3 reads CASSGQDRGPEQYF. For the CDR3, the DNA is TGTGCCAGCAGTGGGCAGGACAGGGGACCCGAGCAGTACTTC.